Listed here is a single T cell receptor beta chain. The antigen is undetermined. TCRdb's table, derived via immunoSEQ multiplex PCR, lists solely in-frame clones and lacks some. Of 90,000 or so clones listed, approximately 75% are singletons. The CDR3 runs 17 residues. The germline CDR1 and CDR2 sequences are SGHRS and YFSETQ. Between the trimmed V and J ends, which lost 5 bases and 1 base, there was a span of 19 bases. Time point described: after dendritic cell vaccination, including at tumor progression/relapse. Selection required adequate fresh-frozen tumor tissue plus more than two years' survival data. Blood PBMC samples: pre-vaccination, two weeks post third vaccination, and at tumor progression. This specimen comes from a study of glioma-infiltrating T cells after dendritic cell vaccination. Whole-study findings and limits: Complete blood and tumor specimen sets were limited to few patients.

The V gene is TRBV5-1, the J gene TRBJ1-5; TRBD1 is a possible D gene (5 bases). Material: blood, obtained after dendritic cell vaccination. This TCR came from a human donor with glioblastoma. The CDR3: CASRPDSSITSNQPQHF. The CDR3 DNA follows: TGCGCCAGCAGACCTGACAGTAGTATCACCAGCAATCAGCCCCAGCATTTT.